A single sample is the source of the 7 T cell receptor beta chains below, sequenced in a study of PD-1 blockade in classical Hodgkin lymphoma. The time point: cycle 4 day 1 (C4D1), after more than five weeks of nivolumab. All the patients suffered relapse after autologous stem cell transplantation, and brentuximab vedotin exposure differed. Sequencing was performed with immunoSEQ multiplex PCR; in TCRdb, only in-frame clones are kept and a portion is missing. The profile shows roughly 100,000 clones, approximately 90% of them singletons. The starting material was peripheral blood mononuclear cells (PBMCs), obtained before the fourth cycle of nivolumab. The origin of the receptors is a human donor with classical Hodgkin lymphoma.

V is TRBV7-9 and J is TRBJ2-7; D unclear. Germline CDR1 is SEHNR and CDR2 is FQNEAQ (reference sequence). The CDR3 covers 16 residues. With 5 bases removed from V and 3 bases from J, the gap between germline ends came to 20 bases. The CDR3 coding sequence is TGTGCCAGCAGCAACACGTATGGAGTATCTAGCTACGAGCAGTACTTC. It specifies CASSNTYGVSSYEQYF.

The genes are TRBV5-4 and TRBJ1-1; D perhaps matches TRBD1 (5 bases). The germline V gene encodes CDR1 SGHNT and CDR2 YYREEE (reference sequence). V was shortened by 0 bases and J by 0 bases, with 6 bases between the two germline ends. This CDR3 is built from 14 residues. The CDR3, as DNA: TGTGCCAGCAGCTTGGAGGGGATGAACACTGAAGCTTTCTTT. It specifies CASSLEGMNTEAFF. Filled out from reference TRBV5-4 and TRBJ1-1, the complete variable domain reads ETGVTQSPTHLIKTRGQQVTLRCSSQSGHNTVSWYQQALGQGPQFIFQYYREEENGRGNFPPRFSGLQFPNYSSELNVNALELDDSALYLCASSLEGMNTEAFFGQGTRLTVV.

The rearrangement joins TRBV2 to TRBJ2-7, with 8 bases identical to TRBD2. The CDR3 covers 12 residues. Germline V lookup: CDR1 SNHLY, CDR2 FYNNEI. The CDR3 nucleotides are TGTGCTATTGAGCGGGAGACCTACGAGCAGTACTTC. As protein: CAIERETYEQYF.

The chain combines TRBV7-8 with TRBJ1-2, with a possible D match to TRBD1 (5 bases). The CDR3 extends over 13 amino acids. Germline CDR1 SGHVS, CDR2 FQNEAQ. Deletions cut 1 base from V and 8 bases from J, with 11 bases between. CDR3 sequence (DNA): TGTGCCAGCAGCTTAGGAGGGGATAGCGGCTACACCTTC. This codes for CASSLGGDSGYTF.

The rearrangement uses TRBV9 and TRBJ1-1; no clear D. Trimming stripped 0 bases from V and 3 bases from J, with 12 bases between. Germline V gene data show CDR1 as SGDLS and CDR2 as YYNGEE. The CDR3 has 15 residues. The CDR3 reads CASSVGVGPDTEAFF. The CDR3 coding sequence is TGTGCCAGCAGCGTAGGGGTAGGCCCGGACACTGAAGCTTTCTTT.

The chain is built from TRBV4-1 and TRBJ2-3, with 8 bases that match TRBD1. The CDR3 consists of 17 residues. Trimming took 3 bases from V and 2 from J; bases not matched to a gene: 10. Germline lookup yields CDR1 MGHRA and CDR2 YSYEKL. The CDR3 sequence is CASSQVPGQALTDTQYF. The DNA of the CDR3 is TGCGCCAGCAGCCAGGTCCCGGGACAGGCCCTCACAGATACGCAGTATTTT.

The V and J genes are TRBV23-1 and TRBJ2-5, with TRBD2 as a possible D gene (6 bases). TRBV23-1 is assigned to the ORF class and has an uncertain function. The CDR3 is 15 residues long. Deletions cut 8 bases from V and 1 base from J, with 17 bases between. The DNA of the CDR3 is TGCGCCAGCCCTGTGCGGGGCAGCCGCCAAGAGACCCAGTACTTC. This translates into CASPVRGSRQETQYF.